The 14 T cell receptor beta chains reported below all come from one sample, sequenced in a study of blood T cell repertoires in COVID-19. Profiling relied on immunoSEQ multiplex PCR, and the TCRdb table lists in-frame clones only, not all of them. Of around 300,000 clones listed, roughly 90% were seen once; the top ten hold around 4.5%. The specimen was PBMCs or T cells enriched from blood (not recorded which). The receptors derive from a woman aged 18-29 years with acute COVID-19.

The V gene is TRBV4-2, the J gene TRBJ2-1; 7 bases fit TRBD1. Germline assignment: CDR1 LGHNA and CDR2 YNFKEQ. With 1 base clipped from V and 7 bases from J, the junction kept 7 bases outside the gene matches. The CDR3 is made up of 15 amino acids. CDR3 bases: TGTGCCAGCAGCCAAGGTGAGGGGGCAGGGAATGAGCAGTTCTTC. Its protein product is CASSQGEGAGNEQFF.

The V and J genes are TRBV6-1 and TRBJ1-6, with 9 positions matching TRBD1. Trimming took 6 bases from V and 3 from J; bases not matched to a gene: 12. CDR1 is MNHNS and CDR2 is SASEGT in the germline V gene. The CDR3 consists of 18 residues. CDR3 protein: CASSEQGAGFYYNSPLHF. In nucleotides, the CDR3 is TGTGCCAGCAGCGAACAGGGGGCCGGGTTCTACTATAATTCACCCCTCCACTTT.

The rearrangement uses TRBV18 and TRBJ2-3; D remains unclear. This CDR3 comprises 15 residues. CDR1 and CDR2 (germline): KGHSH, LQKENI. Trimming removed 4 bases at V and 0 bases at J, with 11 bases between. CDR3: CASSLSYLSTDTQYF. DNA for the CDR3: TGTGCCAGCTCACTCTCGTATCTTAGCACAGATACGCAGTATTTT.

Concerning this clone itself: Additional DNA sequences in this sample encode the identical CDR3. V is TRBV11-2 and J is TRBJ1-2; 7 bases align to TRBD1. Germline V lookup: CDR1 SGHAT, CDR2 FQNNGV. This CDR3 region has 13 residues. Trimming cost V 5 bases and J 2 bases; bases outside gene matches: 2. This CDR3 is CASSPGQNYGYTF. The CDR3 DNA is TGTGCCAGCAGCCCGGGACAGAACTATGGCTACACCTTC.

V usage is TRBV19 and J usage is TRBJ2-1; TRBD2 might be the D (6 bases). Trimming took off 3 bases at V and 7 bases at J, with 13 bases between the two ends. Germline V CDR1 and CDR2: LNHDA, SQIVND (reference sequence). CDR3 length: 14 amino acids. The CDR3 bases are TGTGCCAGTAGTATGTCGGGGAGGTTGAATGAGCAGTTCTTC. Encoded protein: CASSMSGRLNEQFF.

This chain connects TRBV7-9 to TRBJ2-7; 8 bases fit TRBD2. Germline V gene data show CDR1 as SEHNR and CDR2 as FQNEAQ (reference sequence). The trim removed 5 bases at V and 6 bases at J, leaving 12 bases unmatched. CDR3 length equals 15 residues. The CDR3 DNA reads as TGTGCCAGCAGCCTGGCAGCGGGAGAGGGGCGCGAGCAGTACTTC. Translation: CASSLAAGEGREQYF.

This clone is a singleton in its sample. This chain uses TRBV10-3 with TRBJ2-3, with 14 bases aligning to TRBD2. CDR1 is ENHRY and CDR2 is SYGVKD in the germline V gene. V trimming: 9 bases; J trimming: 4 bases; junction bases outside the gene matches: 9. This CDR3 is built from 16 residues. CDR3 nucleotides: TGTGCCATAGCGGCTGGGACTAGCGGGAGCGCAGATACGCAGTATTTT. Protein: CAIAAGTSGSADTQYF.

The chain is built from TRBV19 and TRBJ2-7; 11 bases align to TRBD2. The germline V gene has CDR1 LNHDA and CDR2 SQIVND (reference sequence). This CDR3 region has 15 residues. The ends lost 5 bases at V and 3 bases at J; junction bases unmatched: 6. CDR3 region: CASSHRLAGYYEQYF. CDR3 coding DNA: TGTGCCAGTAGTCACCGACTAGCGGGGTACTACGAGCAGTACTTC.

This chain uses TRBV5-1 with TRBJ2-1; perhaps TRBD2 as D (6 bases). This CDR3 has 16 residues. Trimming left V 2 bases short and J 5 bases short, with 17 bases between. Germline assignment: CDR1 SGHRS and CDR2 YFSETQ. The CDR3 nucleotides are TGCGCCAGCAGCTTTTCTAGCGTTGACCTCAACAATGAGCAGTTCTTC. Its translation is CASSFSSVDLNNEQFF.

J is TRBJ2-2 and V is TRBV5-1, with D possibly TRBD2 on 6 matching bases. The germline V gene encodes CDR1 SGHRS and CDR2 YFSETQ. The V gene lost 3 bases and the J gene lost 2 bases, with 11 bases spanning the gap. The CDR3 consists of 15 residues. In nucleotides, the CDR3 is TGCGCCAGCAGCTCCTTAGCGGAAAACACCGGGGAGCTGTTTTTT. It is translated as CASSSLAENTGELFF.

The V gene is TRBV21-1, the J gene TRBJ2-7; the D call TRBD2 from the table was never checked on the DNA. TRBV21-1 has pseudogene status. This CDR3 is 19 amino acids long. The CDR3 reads CASSKALGNFSGQSYEQYF. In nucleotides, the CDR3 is TGTGCCAGCAGCAAAGCCTTAGGGAACTTTAGCGGCCAATCCTACGAGCAGTACTTC.

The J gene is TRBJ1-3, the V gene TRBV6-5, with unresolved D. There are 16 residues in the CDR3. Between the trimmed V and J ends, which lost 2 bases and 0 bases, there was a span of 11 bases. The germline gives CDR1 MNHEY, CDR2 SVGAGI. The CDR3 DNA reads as TGTGCCAGCAGTTACGCAGGAGGGAGCTCTGGAAACACCATATATTTT. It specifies CASSYAGGSSGNTIYF.

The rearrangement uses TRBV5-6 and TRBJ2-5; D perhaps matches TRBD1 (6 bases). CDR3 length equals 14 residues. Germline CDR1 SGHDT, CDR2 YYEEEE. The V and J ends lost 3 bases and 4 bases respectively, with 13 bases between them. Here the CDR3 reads CASSSSGHRETQYF. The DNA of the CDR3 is TGTGCCAGCAGCTCTTCGGGACACAGAGAGACCCAGTACTTC.

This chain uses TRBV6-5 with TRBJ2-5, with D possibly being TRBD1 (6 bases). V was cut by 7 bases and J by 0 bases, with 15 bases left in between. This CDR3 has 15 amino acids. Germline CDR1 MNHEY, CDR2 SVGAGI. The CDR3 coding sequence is TGTGCCAGCAACCTACAGGGTTGGGACCAAGAGACCCAGTACTTC. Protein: CASNLQGWDQETQYF.